The T cell receptor (beta chain) under discussion was sequenced for a study of T cell repertoires in cytomegalovirus infection. As for the study in general: Both CMV infection and a matching HLA type were indicated by public TCR beta signatures.

TCRdb re-analysed the reads in MiXCR, keeping a single row per CDR3 protein. Here the sample spans over 250,000 distinct CDR3 sequences, under 25% being singletons. On this clonotype itself: Its antigen is unknown.

The source of this sequence is a human donor in good health (CMV status not recorded). Some clones in this sample may be carry-over from other donors' samples. The source material was cultured PBMCs, sampled from culture after CMV antigen stimulation.

The CDR3 loop is CSARDRGTGKEKLFF. For the CDR3, the DNA is TGCAGTGCTAGAGATCGTGGGACAGGGAAAGAAAAACTGTTTTTT. The rearrangement uses TRBV20-1 and TRBJ1-4; 9 bases fit TRBD1. Germline V gene lookup returns CDR1 DFQATT and CDR2 SNEGSKA (reference sequence). This CDR3 spans 15 amino acids. V lost 0 bases and J lost 8; bases outside the gene matches: 7.